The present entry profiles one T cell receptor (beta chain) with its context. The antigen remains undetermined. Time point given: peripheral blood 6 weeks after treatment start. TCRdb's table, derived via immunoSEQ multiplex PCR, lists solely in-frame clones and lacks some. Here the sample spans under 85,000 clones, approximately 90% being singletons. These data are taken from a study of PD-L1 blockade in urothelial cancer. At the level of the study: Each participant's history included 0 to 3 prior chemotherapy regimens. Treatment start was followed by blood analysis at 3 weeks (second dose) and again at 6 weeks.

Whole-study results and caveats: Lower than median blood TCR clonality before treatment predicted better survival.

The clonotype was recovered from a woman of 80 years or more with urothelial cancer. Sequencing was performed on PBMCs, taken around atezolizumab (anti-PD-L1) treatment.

CDR3 sequence: CASSIMKSGRSGQYF. The DNA for the CDR3 is TGTGCCAGTAGTATTATGAAAAGCGGGAGGTCCGGCCAGTACTTC. The chain couples TRBV19 to TRBJ2-7, with 9 positions matching TRBD2. The CDR3 runs to 15 residues. Germline lookup yields CDR1 LNHDA and CDR2 SQIVND (reference sequence). V lost 3 bases and J lost 10; bases outside the gene matches: 13.